This T cell receptor (beta chain) was recovered during a study of shared clonotypes between healthy human individuals. In the study overall: Donors had three CD4 naive, three CD4 memory, two CD8 naive and one CD8 memory plate apiece.

Methods used by the authors: Because ImmunoSEQ provided only junction sequences with no quality scores, the filtering differed. Repertoires were generated with immunoSEQ multiplex PCR, while TCRdb's copy carries only in-frame clones and drops some. That table furnishes V, J and clone size, whereas the DNA furnished D and trimming. The sample lists over a million clones; more than 75% were seen once. This clone occurred a few times. The specimen sequenced was memory CD4+ T cells from PBMCs. As for subset: CD45RA-negative fraction. This TCR derives from a man aged 18 to 30 in good health. Some clones in this sample may be carry-over from other donors' samples.

The chain's CDR3 is CASSAYASGTAYEQYF. In DNA form, the CDR3 reads TGTGCCAGCAGCGCCTACGCCTCAGGGACAGCCTACGAGCAGTACTTC. The chain employs TRBV5-4 and TRBJ2-7; 7 nucleotides align to TRBD1. CDR3 length equals 16 residues. Germline CDR1 is SGHNT and CDR2 is YYREEE (reference sequence). Trimming cost V 4 bases and J 2 bases; bases outside gene matches: 12.